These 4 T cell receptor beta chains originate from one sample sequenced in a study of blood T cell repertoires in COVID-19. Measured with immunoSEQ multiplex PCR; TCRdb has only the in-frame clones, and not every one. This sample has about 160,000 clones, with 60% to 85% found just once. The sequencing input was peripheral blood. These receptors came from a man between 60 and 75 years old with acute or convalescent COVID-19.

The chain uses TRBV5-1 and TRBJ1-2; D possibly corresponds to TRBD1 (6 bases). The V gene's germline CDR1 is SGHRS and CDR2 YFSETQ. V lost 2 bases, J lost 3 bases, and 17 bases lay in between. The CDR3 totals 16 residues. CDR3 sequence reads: CASSFTGHSDDYGYTF. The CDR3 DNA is TGCGCCAGCAGCTTTACAGGGCATTCCGATGACTATGGCTACACCTTC.

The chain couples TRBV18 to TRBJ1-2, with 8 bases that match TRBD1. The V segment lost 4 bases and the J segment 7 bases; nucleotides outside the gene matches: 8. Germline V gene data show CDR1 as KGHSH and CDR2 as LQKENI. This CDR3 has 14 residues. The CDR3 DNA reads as TGTGCCAGCTCACTTTCGGGACAGGACACTGGCTACACCTTC. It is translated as CASSLSGQDTGYTF.

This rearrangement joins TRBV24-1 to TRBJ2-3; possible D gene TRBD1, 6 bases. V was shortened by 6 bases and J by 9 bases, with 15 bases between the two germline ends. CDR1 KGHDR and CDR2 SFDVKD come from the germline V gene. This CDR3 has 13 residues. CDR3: CATSPEGVMTQYF. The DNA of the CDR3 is TGTGCCACCAGTCCCGAGGGGGTTATGACGCAGTATTTT.

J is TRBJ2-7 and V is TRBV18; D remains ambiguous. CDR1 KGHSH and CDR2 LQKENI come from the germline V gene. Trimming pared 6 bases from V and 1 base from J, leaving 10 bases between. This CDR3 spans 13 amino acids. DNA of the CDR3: TGTGCCAGCTCGCCCACAGTGTCCTACGAGCAGTACTTC. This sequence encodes CASSPTVSYEQYF.